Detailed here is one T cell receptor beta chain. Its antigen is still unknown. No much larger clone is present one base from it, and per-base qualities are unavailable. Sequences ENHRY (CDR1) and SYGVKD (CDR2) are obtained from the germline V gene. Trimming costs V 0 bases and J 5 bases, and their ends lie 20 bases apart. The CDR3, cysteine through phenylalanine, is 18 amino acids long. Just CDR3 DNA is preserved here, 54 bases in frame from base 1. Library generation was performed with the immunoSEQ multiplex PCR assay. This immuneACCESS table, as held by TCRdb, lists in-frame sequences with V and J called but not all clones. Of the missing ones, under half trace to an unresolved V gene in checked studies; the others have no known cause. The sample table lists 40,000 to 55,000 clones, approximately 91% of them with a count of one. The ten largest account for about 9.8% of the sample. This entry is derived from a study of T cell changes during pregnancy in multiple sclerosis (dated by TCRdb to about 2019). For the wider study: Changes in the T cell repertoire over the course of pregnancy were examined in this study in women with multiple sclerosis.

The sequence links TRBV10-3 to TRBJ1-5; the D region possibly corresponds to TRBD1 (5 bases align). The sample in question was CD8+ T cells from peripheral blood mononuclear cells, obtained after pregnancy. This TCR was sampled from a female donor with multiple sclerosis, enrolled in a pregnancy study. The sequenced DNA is TGTGCCATCAGTGAGTCGCTAAAGGGGAACTTCGATGATCAGCCCCAGCATTTT. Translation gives CAISESLKGNFDDQPQHF.